This T cell receptor (beta chain) was identified in a study of blood T cell repertoires in COVID-19. In the study overall: Nucleic acid was either cDNA or gDNA, and it came from T cells, B-cell-depleted T cells, or PBMCs.

Clones were sequenced by immunoSEQ multiplex PCR, and TCRdb holds only the in-frame ones, with some missing. The sample has fewer than 350,000 clones; approximately 91% are singletons. Participants' own reports of clinical history determined their cohort assignment. Trimming removed 4 bases from V and 6 bases from J; junction bases left unmatched: 2. Germline CDR1 and CDR2: MGHDK and SYGVNS. The CDR3 sequence is 13 residues long. Sequencing was done on a sample of PBMCs or T cells enriched from blood (not recorded which). V gene TRBV25-1 combines with J gene TRBJ2-2, with 7 bases aligning to TRBD1. The receptor's source is a woman aged 40 to 50 who had recovered from COVID-19. DNA for the CDR3: TGTGCCAGCAGTGCTCAGGGGGCCGGGGAGCTGTTTTTT. Protein: CASSAQGAGELFF. The whole variable domain, filled in from reference TRBV25-1 and TRBJ2-2, reads EADIYQTPRYLVIGTGKKITLECSQTMGHDKMYWYQQDPGMELHLIHYSYGVNSTEKGDLSSESTVSRIRTEHFPLTLESARPSHTSQYLCASSAQGAGELFFGEGSRLTVL.